These T cell receptor beta chains were read from a single sample in a study of CD8+CD57+ T cells in acquired aplastic anemia. TCRdb re-called the reads through MiXCR, storing one row per CDR3 protein. Among about 190,000 distinct CDR3 sequences listed, less than 65% were seen once. What was sequenced was sorted CD4+, CD8+, or CD8+CD57+ T cells (not recorded which) from PBMCs. These receptors originate from a human donor in good health, serving as a control. Each CDR3 is given with its conserved first and last residue. D genes are given only for firm matches. The listing skips clone size in some rows; elsewhere it reads once, few, many or a size class.

clone size	V gene	D gene	J gene	CDR3 DNA	CDR3 protein
many	TRBV12-1	.	TRBJ2-7	TGTGCCAGCAGCTTGCGGGACGCAACTCAATACGAGCAGTACTTC	CASSLRDATQYEQYF
many	TRBV5-1	TRBD2	TRBJ2-7	TGCGCCAGCAGCTTGGGCCCTAGCGGGCGTAGCTCCTACGAGCAGTACTTC	CASSLGPSGRSSYEQYF
.	TRBV19	TRBD1	TRBJ2-1	TGTGCCAGTAGTATACGGACAGGGAGCCACAATGAGCAGTTCTTC	CASSIRTGSHNEQFF
many	TRBV7-8	.	TRBJ2-6	TGTGCCAGCAGCTTTTTTGGGGCCAACGTCCTGACTTTC	CASSFFGANVLTF
few	TRBV9	.	TRBJ2-4	TGTGCCAGCAGCCCCAAGGTAGTGGGTCGTCGAAAAAACATTCAGTACTTC	CASSPKVVGRRKNIQYF
few	TRBV2	.	TRBJ2-3	TGTGCCAGCCGCCCAGGCGTAACAGATACGCAGTATTTT	CASRPGVTDTQYF
many	TRBV7-8	TRBD2	TRBJ2-1	TGTGCCAGCAGCTTTTACCTGGGCGCTAGCGGTTACAATGAGCAGTTCTTC	CASSFYLGASGYNEQFF
.	TRBV6-1	.	TRBJ2-1	TGTGCCAGCAGTTCCCAGGGCTTTGGTTATGAGCAGTTCTTC	CASSSQGFGYEQFF
.	TRBV7-3	.	TRBJ1-1	TGTGCCAGCAGCTCGCGCCCAGGAGCTTTCTTT	CASSSRPGAFF
.	TRBV19	TRBD1	TRBJ1-6	TGTGCCAGCGGGGCCGGGACAGGGAGCAATTCACCCCTCCACTTT	CASGAGTGSNSPLHF
.	TRBV6-5	.	TRBJ2-7	TGTGCCAGCAGTTACTCGAGGGCGACACACTCCTACGAGCAGTACTTC	CASSYSRATHSYEQYF
many	TRBV6-1	.	TRBJ1-2	TGTGCCAGCAGTGCAGTCGGTGGCTACACCTTC	CASSAVGGYTF
few	TRBV11-2	TRBD2	TRBJ2-4	TGTGCCAGCAGCTTAGGTTTGACTAGCGGGGTGGGTGACATTCAGTACTTC	CASSLGLTSGVGDIQYF
once	TRBV10-2	TRBD1	TRBJ2-7	TGCGCCTGCAACGCCGGGACAGGGGGAGAGCAGTACTTC	CACNAGTGGEQYF
.	TRBV20-1	TRBD1	TRBJ1-6	TGCAGTGCTAGACCTGACCGGGACAGCAATAATTCACCCCTCCACTTT	CSARPDRDSNNSPLHF
.	TRBV5-4	TRBD1	TRBJ1-2	TGTGCCAGCATCGGGTCGGGACAGGTTAATGGCTACACCTTC	CASIGSGQVNGYTF
many	TRBV19	.	TRBJ1-1	TGTGCCAGTAGTATAGGGGGACTGATGAACACTGAAGCTTTCTTT	CASSIGGLMNTEAFF
few	TRBV7-8	.	TRBJ2-7	TGTGCCAGCAGCGGGCCGGGACTCTCCTACGAGCAGTACTTC	CASSGPGLSYEQYF
.	TRBV28	.	TRBJ1-5	TGTGCCAGCAGTTCCTCTCGGGGCCACCAAAAGAAGCCCCAGCATTTT	CASSSSRGHQKKPQHF
.	TRBV12-3/TRBV12-4	.	TRBJ1-1	TGTGCCGGCAGTCTCTTCGGGGGGAGTGCTGAAGCTTTCTTT	CAGSLFGGSAEAFF
few	TRBV7-6	.	TRBJ2-3	TGTGCCAGCAGCTTCGGGGAGACCCAGTATTTT	CASSFGETQYF
.	TRBV15	TRBD1	TRBJ1-2	TGTGCCACCAGCAGTGACAGGGGGCGCGGTGGCTACACCTTC	CATSSDRGRGGYTF
.	TRBV29-1	TRBD1	TRBJ1-1	TGCAGCGGTGGGACAGCGGGAACTGAAGCTTTCTTT	CSGGTAGTEAFF
.	TRBV20-1	.	TRBJ1-6	TGCAGTGCTCTACTCGGGTGGGGCCTCCACTTT	CSALLGWGLHF
.	TRBV15	TRBD1	TRBJ2-7	TGTGCCACCAGCAAGGACAGGGGTATTCACGAGCAGTACTTC	CATSKDRGIHEQYF
.	TRBV19	TRBD1	TRBJ2-3	TGTGCCAGTAGGGCTGGGACAGGGGAAGGTACGCAGTATTTT	CASRAGTGEGTQYF
many	TRBV3-2	.	TRBJ2-7	TGTGCCAGCAGCCAAGTTTGGGCAGGCCACTCCTACGAGCAGTACTTC	CASSQVWAGHSYEQYF
.	TRBV6-2/TRBV6-3	.	TRBJ2-1	TGTGCCAGCAGGATCCCGGGGTACTTAAATGAGCAGTTCTTC	CASRIPGYLNEQFF
.	TRBV14	TRBD1	TRBJ2-7	TGTGCCAGCAGCCAAGGGGACAGGGCTTCCTACGAGCAGTACTTC	CASSQGDRASYEQYF
many	TRBV12-3/TRBV12-4	.	TRBJ2-7	TGTGCCAGCAAGCGGGCCTCCGAGCAGTACTTC	CASKRASEQYF
.	TRBV25-1	.	TRBJ2-7	TGTGCCAGCGAGGCGACAGCCTCCTACGAGCAGTACTTC	CASEATASYEQYF
many	TRBV5-6	.	TRBJ1-5	TGTGCCAGCAGCCCAATGACAGGTTTTAATCAGCCCCAGCATTTT	CASSPMTGFNQPQHF
.	TRBV15	TRBD2	TRBJ2-3	TGTGCCACCAGCAGAGAGCCTAGCGGGCTCACAGATACGCAGTATTTT	CATSREPSGLTDTQYF
few	TRBV29-1	.	TRBJ2-7	TGCAGCGTTGGAGAGGCAACCCGCTACGAGCAGTACTTC	CSVGEATRYEQYF
.	TRBV9	.	TRBJ2-7	TGTGCCAGCAGCGTAGCCCCAACGGGAGAGCAGTACTTC	CASSVAPTGEQYF